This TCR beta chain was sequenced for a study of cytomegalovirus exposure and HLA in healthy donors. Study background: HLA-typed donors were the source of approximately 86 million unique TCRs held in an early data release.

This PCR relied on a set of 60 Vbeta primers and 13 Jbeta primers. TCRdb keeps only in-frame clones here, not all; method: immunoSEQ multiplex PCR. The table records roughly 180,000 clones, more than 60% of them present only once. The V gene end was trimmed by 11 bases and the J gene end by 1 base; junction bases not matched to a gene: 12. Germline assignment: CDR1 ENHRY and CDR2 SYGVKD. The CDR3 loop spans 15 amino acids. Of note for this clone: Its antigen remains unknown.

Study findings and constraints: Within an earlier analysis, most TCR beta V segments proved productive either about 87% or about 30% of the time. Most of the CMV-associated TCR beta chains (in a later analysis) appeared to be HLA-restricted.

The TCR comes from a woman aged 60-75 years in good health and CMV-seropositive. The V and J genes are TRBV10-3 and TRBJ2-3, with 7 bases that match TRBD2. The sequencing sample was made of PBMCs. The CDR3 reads CASKRGLAGTDTQYF. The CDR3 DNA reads TGTGCCTCAAAAAGAGGGCTAGCGGGCACAGATACGCAGTATTTT.